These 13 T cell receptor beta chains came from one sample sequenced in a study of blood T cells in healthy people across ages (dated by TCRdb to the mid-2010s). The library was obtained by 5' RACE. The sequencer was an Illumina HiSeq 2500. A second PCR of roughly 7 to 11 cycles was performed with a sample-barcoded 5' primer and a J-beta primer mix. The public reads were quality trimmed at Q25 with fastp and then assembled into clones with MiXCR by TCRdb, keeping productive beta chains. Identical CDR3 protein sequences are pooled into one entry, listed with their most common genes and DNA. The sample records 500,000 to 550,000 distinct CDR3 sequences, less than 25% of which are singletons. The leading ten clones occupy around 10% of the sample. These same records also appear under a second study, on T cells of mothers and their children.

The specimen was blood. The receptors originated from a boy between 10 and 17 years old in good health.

Written as DNA, the CDR3 is TGTGCCAGCAGACCCGAGCGGGTGAGCTACGAGCAGTACTTC. Protein sequence: CASRPERVSYEQYF. V and J are TRBV2 and TRBJ2-7; TRBD2 might be the D (6 bases). The V and J ends lost 6 bases and 3 bases respectively, with 15 bases between them. CDR1 is SNHLY, CDR2 FYNNEI, per germline. This CDR3 comprises 14 residues.

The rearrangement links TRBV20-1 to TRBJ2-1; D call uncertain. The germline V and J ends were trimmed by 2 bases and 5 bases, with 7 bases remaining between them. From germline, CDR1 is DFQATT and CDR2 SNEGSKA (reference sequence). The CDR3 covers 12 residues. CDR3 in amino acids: CSARRDNNEQFF. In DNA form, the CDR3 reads TGCAGTGCTAGAAGGGATAACAATGAGCAGTTCTTC.

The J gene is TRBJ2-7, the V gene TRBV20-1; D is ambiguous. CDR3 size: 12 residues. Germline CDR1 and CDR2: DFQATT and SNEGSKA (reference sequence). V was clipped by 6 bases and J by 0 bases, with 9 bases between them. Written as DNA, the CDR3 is TGCAGTGCGAACCTCAACTCCTACGAGCAGTACTTC. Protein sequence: CSANLNSYEQYF.

CDR3 nucleotides: TGCGCCAGCAGCCAAAGGACTAGCGGGAGCATGTACAATGAGCAGTTCTTC. It yields the protein CASSQRTSGSMYNEQFF. The chain has TRBV5-1 and TRBJ2-1, with 13 nucleotides matching TRBD2. The junction had 8 bases not matched to a gene; V was cut back by 4 bases and J by 4 bases. The CDR3 is 17 amino acids. Per germline, CDR1 SGHRS and CDR2 YFSETQ. Combining the CDR3 with reference TRBV5-1 and TRBJ2-1 gives the whole variable domain KAGVTQTPRYLIKTRGQQVTLSCSPISGHRSVSWYQQTPGQGLQFLFEYFSETQRNKGNFPGRFSGRQFSNSRSEMNVSTLELGDSALYLCASSQRTSGSMYNEQFFGPGTRLTVL.

The CDR3 DNA sequence: TGTGCCAGCAGTTACTCGGGGGAACATTCACCCCTCCACTTT. This codes for CASSYSGEHSPLHF. The genes are TRBV6-2 or TRBV6-3 and TRBJ1-6; maybe TRBD1 (5 bases). CDR3 length equals 14 residues. Trimming took off 0 bases at V and 8 bases at J, with 8 bases between the two ends. CDR1 and CDR2 from the germline V gene are MNHEY and SVGEGT.

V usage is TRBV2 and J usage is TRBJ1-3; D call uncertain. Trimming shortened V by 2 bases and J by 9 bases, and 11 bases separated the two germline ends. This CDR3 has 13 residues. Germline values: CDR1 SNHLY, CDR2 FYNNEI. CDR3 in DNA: TGTGCCAGCAGTGAACGGCTATATGGCACCATATATTTT. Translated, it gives CASSERLYGTIYF. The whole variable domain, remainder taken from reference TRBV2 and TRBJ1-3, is EPEVTQTPSHQVTQMGQEVILRCVPISNHLYFYWYRQILGQKVEFLVSFYNNEISEKSEIFDDQFSVERPDGSNFTLKIRSTKLEDSAMYFCASSERLYGTIYFGEGSWLTVV.

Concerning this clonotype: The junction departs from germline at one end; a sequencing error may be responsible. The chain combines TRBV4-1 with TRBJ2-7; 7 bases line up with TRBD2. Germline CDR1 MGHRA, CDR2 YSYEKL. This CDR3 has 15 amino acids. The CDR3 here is CVSSQVGGSSYEQYF. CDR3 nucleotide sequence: TGCGTCAGCAGCCAGGTGGGCGGGAGCTCCTACGAGCAGTACTTC.

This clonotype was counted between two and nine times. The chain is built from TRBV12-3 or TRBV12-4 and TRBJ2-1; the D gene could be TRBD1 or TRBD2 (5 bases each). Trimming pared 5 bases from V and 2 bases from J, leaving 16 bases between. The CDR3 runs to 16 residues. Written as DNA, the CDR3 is TGTGCCAGCAGTGCCTTTGAGGGGCTGGCCTACAATGAGCAGTTCTTC. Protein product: CASSAFEGLAYNEQFF.

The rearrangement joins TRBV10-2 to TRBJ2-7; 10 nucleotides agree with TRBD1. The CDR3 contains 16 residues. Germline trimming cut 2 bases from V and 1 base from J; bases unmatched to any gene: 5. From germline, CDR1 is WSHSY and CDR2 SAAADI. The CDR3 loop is CASSEPGQGKSYEQYF. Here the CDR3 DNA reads TGCGCCAGCAGTGAGCCGGGACAGGGGAAGTCCTACGAGCAGTACTTC.

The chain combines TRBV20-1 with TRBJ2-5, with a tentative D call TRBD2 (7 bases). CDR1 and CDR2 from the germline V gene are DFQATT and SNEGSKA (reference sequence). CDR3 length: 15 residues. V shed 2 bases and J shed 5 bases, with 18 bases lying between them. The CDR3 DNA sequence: TGCAGTGCTAGAATGCCGGGGGGCTCTTGGGAGACCCAGTACTTC. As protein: CSARMPGGSWETQYF.

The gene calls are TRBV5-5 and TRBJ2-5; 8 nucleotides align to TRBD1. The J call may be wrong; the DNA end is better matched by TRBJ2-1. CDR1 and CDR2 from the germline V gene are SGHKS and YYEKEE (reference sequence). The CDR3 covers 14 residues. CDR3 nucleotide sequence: TGTGCCAGCAGCTTGGTCCAGGGGGCGACTGAGCAGTTCTTC. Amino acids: CASSLVQGATEQFF.

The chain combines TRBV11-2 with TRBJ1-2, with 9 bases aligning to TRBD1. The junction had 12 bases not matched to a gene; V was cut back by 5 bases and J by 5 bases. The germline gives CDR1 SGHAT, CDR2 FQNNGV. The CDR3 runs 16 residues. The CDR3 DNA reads TGTGCCAGCAGCGATCATACAGGGGGCGTTCCTTATGGCTACACCTTC. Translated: CASSDHTGGVPYGYTF.

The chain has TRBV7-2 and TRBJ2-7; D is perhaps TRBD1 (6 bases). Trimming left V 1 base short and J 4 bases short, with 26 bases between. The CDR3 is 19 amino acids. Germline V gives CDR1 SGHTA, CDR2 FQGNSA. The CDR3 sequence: CASSLDRADSGAFFYEQYF. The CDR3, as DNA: TGTGCCAGCAGCTTAGATCGGGCAGACTCAGGGGCGTTTTTTTACGAGCAGTACTTC.